This TCR beta chain was obtained from a study of cytomegalovirus exposure and HLA in healthy donors. PCR was performed using 60 Vbeta and 13 Jbeta primers. Data came from immunoSEQ multiplex PCR; TCRdb stores just in-frame clones and leaves some out. The repertoire holds about 140,000 clones, with more than 75% as singletons. This clone appeared a few times. Its antigen is unidentified. Trimming shortened V by 8 bases and J by 0 bases, and 12 bases separated the two germline ends. The CDR3 extends over 14 amino acids. Germline CDR1 and CDR2: SNHLY and FYNNEI. When sampled, the donors appeared nominally healthy, though they likely had unrecorded immune exposures. Study-level points and caveats: The CMV antigen specificity of a few CMV-associated chains was confirmed through in vitro analysis. Later on, an analysis tied approximately 17,000 TCR beta sequences to HLA alleles at 0.05 false discovery rate. There was a cluster of highly shared sequence variants that was likely a sequencing artifact.

The chain is built from TRBV2 and TRBJ2-3; a possible D gene is TRBD2 (5 bases). The sequencing input was PBMCs. This receptor was identified in a man aged 45-65 years in good health and CMV-seronegative. DNA of the CDR3: TGTGCCAGCGAGGGAACGGGGAGCACAGATACGCAGTATTTT. This translates into CASEGTGSTDTQYF. The full variable domain, completed using reference TRBV2 and TRBJ2-3, is EPEVTQTPSHQVTQMGQEVILRCVPISNHLYFYWYRQILGQKVEFLVSFYNNEISEKSEIFDDQFSVERPDGSNFTLKIRSTKLEDSAMYFCASEGTGSTDTQYFGPGTRLTVL.